This T cell receptor beta chain was recorded in a study of cytomegalovirus exposure and HLA in healthy donors. V dropped 3 bases and J dropped 7; count of bases not matched to a gene: 1. This CDR3 has 14 amino acids. Looked up from germline, CDR1 is LNHDA and CDR2 is SQIVND (reference sequence). A few counts support this clone. The primer mix had 60 Vbeta and 13 Jbeta primers. Generated by immunoSEQ multiplex PCR, the TCRdb table keeps only in-frame clones and is missing some. The repertoire includes 120,000 to 150,000 clones, 75% of them detected once, and about 3.5% sits in the top ten. The sample consisted of PBMCs. The chain uses TRBV19 and TRBJ1-4, with 11 bases aligning to TRBD1. The sequence was obtained from a middle-aged man in good health and CMV-seronegative. CDR3 protein: CASSMDRGPEKLFF. The CDR3, as DNA: TGTGCCAGTAGTATGGACAGGGGGCCTGAAAAACTGTTTTTT. The variable domain in full, completed from reference TRBV19 and TRBJ1-4, reads DGGITQSPKYLFRKEGQNVTLSCEQNLNHDAMYWYRQDPGQGLRLIYYSQIVNDFQKGDIAEGYSVSREKKESFPLTVTSAQKNPTAFYLCASSMDRGPEKLFFGSGTQLSVL.